Each of the 20 T cell receptor beta chains below was sequenced from the same sample in a study of control samples from healthy donors and cancer patients. Here immunoSEQ multiplex PCR was the method, and the copy in TCRdb shows in-frame clones only, minus some. This table has about 180,000 clones, 90% appearing once. Sample: blood. Receptors originate from a woman between 45 and 65 years old in good health.

The chain has TRBV11-2 and TRBJ1-6; maybe TRBD1 (5 bases). Trimming stripped 4 bases from V and 8 bases from J, with 18 bases between. CDR3 length: 16 amino acids. CDR1 is SGHAT and CDR2 is FQNNGV in the germline V gene. CDR3 nucleotide sequence: TGTGCCAGCAGCTCCATGAGGGGACGAGCGGATTCACCCCTCCACTTT. It encodes CASSSMRGRADSPLHF.

The J gene is TRBJ2-3, the V gene TRBV5-1, with D perhaps matching TRBD1 or TRBD2 (5 bases each). This CDR3 has 15 residues. Germline CDR1 and CDR2: SGHRS and YFSETQ. The germline V and J ends were trimmed by 6 bases and 2 bases, with 16 bases remaining between them. CDR3 bases: TGCGCCAGCAACGTGGGGGTTTCCCTCACAGATACGCAGTATTTT. Translating it yields CASNVGVSLTDTQYF.

V gene TRBV7-8 combines with J gene TRBJ2-5; D gene unclear. The ends were cut back, 5 bases at V and 5 bases at J, with 6 bases in the middle. This CDR3 has 11 residues. The germline CDR1 and CDR2 sequences are SGHVS and FQNEAQ. DNA for the CDR3: TGTGCCAGCAGCCAGGTCGAGACCCAGTACTTC. This codes for CASSQVETQYF. Full variable domain (outside the CDR3, taken from reference TRBV7-8 and TRBJ2-5): GAGVSQSPRYKVAKRGQDVALRCDPISGHVSLFWYQQALGQGPEFLTYFQNEAQLDKSGLPSDRFFAERPEGSVSTLKIQRTQQEDSAVYLCASSQVETQYFGPGTRLLVL.

The genes are TRBV5-4 and TRBJ2-1, with D possibly matching TRBD2 (6 bases). Germline lookup yields CDR1 SGHNT and CDR2 YYREEE (reference sequence). This CDR3 contains 16 residues. The V end was cut by 7 bases, the J end by 2 bases, with 19 bases between. In nucleotides, the CDR3 is TGTGCCAGCGGATCAGGTGGCGGGACGACCTACAATGAGCAGTTCTTC. It encodes CASGSGGGTTYNEQFF.

V gene TRBV28 combines with J gene TRBJ2-7; 7 nucleotides align to TRBD2. V was clipped by 6 bases and J by 10 bases; unmatched bases: 18. CDR3 length: 15 residues. CDR1 MDHEN and CDR2 SYDVKM come from the germline V gene. CDR3 coding DNA: TGTGCCAGCAGCCGCGCCGGGGCGGGAGACGGGATACAGTACTTC. Protein product: CASSRAGAGDGIQYF.

This chain connects TRBV5-1 to TRBJ1-1; D is unresolved. The CDR3 consists of 15 residues. Germline V gives CDR1 SGHRS, CDR2 YFSETQ. Trimming cost V 4 bases and J 3 bases, with 16 bases left between them. The CDR3 loop is CASSQETAVDTEAFF. CDR3 DNA sequence: TGCGCCAGCAGCCAGGAGACTGCCGTAGACACTGAAGCTTTCTTT.

This chain connects TRBV7-3 to TRBJ2-5; D remains unclear. The CDR3 runs to 13 residues. Germline V gene lookup returns CDR1 SGHTA and CDR2 FQGTGA. V lost 2 bases and J lost 4, with 8 bases in between. The CDR3 DNA is TGTGCCAGCAGCTTAGGACCAGGAGAGACCCAGTACTTC. Translation gives CASSLGPGETQYF.

This clone showed up just a few times. The V and J genes are TRBV7-9 and TRBJ2-7, with D tentatively TRBD2 (6 bases). CDR1 and CDR2 from the germline V gene are SEHNR and FQNEAQ (reference sequence). CDR3 length equals 15 residues. Trimming stripped 1 base from V and 0 bases from J, with 10 bases between. The CDR3 loop reads CASSLEAGSSYEQYF. DNA for the CDR3: TGTGCCAGCAGCTTAGAAGCGGGTAGCTCCTACGAGCAGTACTTC.

This chain uses TRBV18 with TRBJ1-2, with TRBD1 matching over 8 bases. The ends lost 1 base at V and 7 bases at J; junction bases unmatched: 11. The length of the CDR3 is 16 residues. Germline values: CDR1 KGHSH, CDR2 LQKENI. For the CDR3, the DNA is TGTGCCAGCTCACCACAGAACGGGCAGGGGGCTTCTGGCTACACCTTC. Protein product: CASSPQNGQGASGYTF.

This rearrangement joins TRBV28 to TRBJ2-1, with unresolved D. CDR1 and CDR2 from the germline V gene are MDHEN and SYDVKM. The CDR3 spans 11 residues. The V and J ends lost 5 bases and 6 bases respectively, with 5 bases between them. The CDR3 DNA follows: TGTGCCAGCAGTACACGCAATGAGCAGTTCTTC. Protein product: CASSTRNEQFF.

The chain uses TRBV28 and TRBJ2-3, with D possibly being TRBD1 or TRBD2 (5 bases each). From germline, CDR1 is MDHEN and CDR2 SYDVKM. This CDR3 comprises 16 residues. Trimming shortened V by 3 bases and J by 2 bases, and 15 bases separated the two germline ends. CDR3 loop: CASSFGASRNTDTQYF. CDR3 bases: TGTGCCAGCAGTTTCGGGGCTAGCAGAAACACAGATACGCAGTATTTT.

Only one count was recorded for this clone. The chain links TRBV6-5 to TRBJ2-7; perhaps D is TRBD1 or TRBD2 (5 bases each). Germline CDR1 and CDR2: MNHEY and SVGAGI. There are 15 residues in the CDR3. V was cut by 7 bases and J by 3 bases, with 19 bases left in between. The CDR3 DNA follows: TGTGCCAGCACAAGATCCGGGACCCTGGGCTACGAGCAGTACTTC. Protein sequence: CASTRSGTLGYEQYF.

The chain combines TRBV19 with TRBJ2-2, with 9 bases identical to TRBD2. Trimming removed 9 bases from V and 0 bases from J; junction bases left unmatched: 8. The CDR3 sequence is 16 residues long. Looked up from germline, CDR1 is LNHDA and CDR2 is SQIVND (reference sequence). This CDR3 is CASKFSGGSNTGELFF. As DNA, the CDR3 is TGTGCCAGCAAATTCAGCGGGGGGTCGAACACCGGGGAGCTGTTTTTT.

The chain combines TRBV5-1 with TRBJ2-5, with 8 bases fitting TRBD2. V trimming: 0 bases; J trimming: 5 bases; junction bases outside the gene matches: 9. Germline CDR1 is SGHRS and CDR2 is YFSETQ. The CDR3 is made up of 16 amino acids. This chain's CDR3 is CASSLAGREAFETQYF. CDR3 sequence (DNA): TGCGCCAGCAGCTTGGCCGGGCGGGAGGCTTTTGAGACCCAGTACTTC.

The chain joins TRBV2 to TRBJ1-5; TRBD1 aligns across 9 bases. Germline-derived CDR1 and CDR2 are SNHLY and FYNNEI. CDR3 length: 13 residues. With 8 bases clipped from V and 7 bases from J, the junction kept 6 bases outside the gene matches. For the CDR3, the DNA is TGTGCCAGCTCCGGGACAGGGTACCAGCCCCAGCATTTT. Its translation is CASSGTGYQPQHF.

The V call is TRBV2, the J call TRBJ2-1, with D possibly TRBD2 on 5 matching bases. Trimming took 6 bases from V and 8 from J, leaving 20 bases between them. Germline assignment: CDR1 SNHLY and CDR2 FYNNEI. The CDR3 contains 15 residues. The chain's CDR3 is CASRKGGPAPHEQFF. CDR3 in DNA: TGTGCCAGCAGAAAAGGAGGCCCCGCCCCCCATGAGCAGTTCTTC.

The chain carries TRBV10-3 and TRBJ1-2; tentative D call: TRBD1 (5 bases). Germline V CDR1 and CDR2: ENHRY, SYGVKD. The germline V and J ends were trimmed by 4 bases and 4 bases, with 10 bases remaining between them. This CDR3 region has 13 residues. CDR3 amino acids: CAISGMGGYGYTF. CDR3 nucleotide sequence: TGTGCCATCAGTGGAATGGGGGGCTATGGCTACACCTTC.

This chain links TRBV28 with TRBJ2-5; 7 nucleotides match TRBD1. V gave up 5 bases and J gave up 2 bases; unmatched junction bases: 5. Germline loops: CDR1 MDHEN, CDR2 SYDVKM. The CDR3 loop spans 14 amino acids. Written as DNA, the CDR3 is TGTGCCAGCAGTATCCGGGACAGACAAGAGACCCAGTACTTC. It encodes CASSIRDRQETQYF. Looking up the rest from reference TRBV28 and TRBJ2-5 gives the full variable domain: DVKVTQSSRYLVKRTGEKVFLECVQDMDHENMFWYRQDPGLGLRLIYFSYDVKMKEKGDIPEGYSVSREKKERFSLILESASTNQTSMYLCASSIRDRQETQYFGPGTRLLVL.

J is TRBJ1-5 and V is TRBV6-2 or TRBV6-3; no reliable D call. Trimming removed 0 bases at V and 5 bases at J, with 14 bases between. Germline V gene lookup returns CDR1 MNHEY and CDR2 SVGEGT. This CDR3 is built from 16 residues. The CDR3 spells CASSYSSYSADQPQHF. The CDR3 nucleotides are TGTGCCAGCAGTTACTCTTCATACAGCGCGGATCAGCCCCAGCATTTT.

The CDR3 spells CASRPSGVDTGELFF. In nucleotides, the CDR3 is TGTGCCAGTAGACCTAGCGGGGTGGACACCGGGGAGCTGTTTTTT. This chain uses TRBV19 with TRBJ2-2; TRBD2 agrees at 9 bases. The CDR3 contains 15 residues. Germline CDR1 and CDR2: LNHDA and SQIVND (reference sequence). V dropped 6 bases and J dropped 3; count of bases not matched to a gene: 5. Full variable domain (outside the CDR3, taken from reference TRBV19 and TRBJ2-2): DGGITQSPKYLFRKEGQNVTLSCEQNLNHDAMYWYRQDPGQGLRLIYYSQIVNDFQKGDIAEGYSVSREKKESFPLTVTSAQKNPTAFYLCASRPSGVDTGELFFGEGSRLTVL.